Each of the 2 T cell receptor beta chains below was sequenced from the same sample in a study of blood T cell repertoires in COVID-19. Clones were read by immunoSEQ multiplex PCR, and TCRdb kept only the in-frame ones, dropping some. The sample has 99,000 or so clones, about 91% seen once. The sequencing input was peripheral blood. These receptors originate from a human donor in a cohort sampled during active COVID-19.

The chain recombines TRBV19 with TRBJ1-5, with TRBD1 matching 7 bases. V trimming: 2 bases; J trimming: 12 bases; junction bases outside the gene matches: 16. CDR1 is LNHDA, CDR2 SQIVND, per germline (reference sequence). The CDR3 totals 16 residues. The CDR3 DNA reads TGTGCCAGTAGTATAACCCCGCCTTGGGACAGCCGGCTCCAGCATTTT. It specifies CASSITPPWDSRLQHF.

The genes are TRBV4-1 and TRBJ1-1, with 8 bases fitting TRBD1. The CDR3 has 14 amino acids. Germline V gene lookup returns CDR1 MGHRA and CDR2 YSYEKL. The ends lost 4 bases at V and 6 bases at J; junction bases unmatched: 7. CDR3 residues: CASSPSGGSSEAFF. The CDR3 DNA reads as TGCGCCAGCAGCCCGTCAGGGGGCAGCTCTGAAGCTTTCTTT.